The source of this TCR beta chain is a study of T cells in localized non-small cell lung cancer. Points from the study as a whole: Higher blood T cell density tracked longer overall survival.

Measured with immunoSEQ multiplex PCR; TCRdb has only the in-frame clones, and not every one. This sample has about 1,600 clones, with 25% to 40% found just once. This clone was counted only a few times. Its matching antigen is unknown. The germline V gene has CDR1 LGHNT and CDR2 FRNRAP. The CDR3 loop spans 12 amino acids. Sequenced here: lung tumor tissue, sampled before any cancer treatment. The TCR was taken from a man between 40 and 69 years old with stage II lung adenocarcinoma. V usage is TRBV12-5 and J usage is TRBJ1-2; the match to TRBD1 covers 8 bases. Written as DNA, the CDR3 is TGTGCCAGCTGCCGGACAGGGTATGGCTACACCTTC. Its protein product is CASCRTGYGYTF.